Below are 10 T cell receptor beta chains sequenced from a single sample in a study of cytomegalovirus exposure and HLA in healthy donors listed by TCRdb under 2017. The library was prepared using the immunoSEQ multiplex PCR assay. As stored in TCRdb, this immuneACCESS dataset retains in-frame rearrangements with V and J assigned. A fraction of the clones does not appear; measured against another copy, unresolved V genes explain less than half of the discrepancy, and the remainder lacks a known reason. For this sample there are 86,000 or so clones; around 96% appear just once. The top ten constitute approximately 1.5% of the sample. Sample: PBMCs. Receptors were obtained from a man between 18 and 29 years old in good health and CMV-seropositive.

The chain joins TRBV18 to TRBJ1-1, with unresolved D. The length of the CDR3 is 12 residues. V was trimmed by 3 bases and J by 7 bases, leaving 9 bases between them. Germline lookup yields CDR1 KGHSH and CDR2 LQKENI. CDR3 amino acids: CASSPRMGEAFF. CDR3 nucleotide sequence: TGTGCCAGCTCACCCAGGATGGGTGAAGCTTTCTTT. Combining the CDR3 with reference TRBV18 and TRBJ1-1 gives the whole variable domain NAGVMQNPRHLVRRRGQEARLRCSPMKGHSHVYWYRQLPEEGLKFMVYLQKENIIDESGMPKERFSAEFPKEGPSILRIQQVVRGDSAAYFCASSPRMGEAFFGQGTRLTVV.

This chain connects TRBV5-5 to TRBJ2-7, with TRBD1 matching 8 bases. With 1 base clipped from V and 5 bases from J, the junction kept 14 bases outside the gene matches. The germline V gene encodes CDR1 SGHKS and CDR2 YYEKEE (reference sequence). CDR3 size: 17 residues. In DNA form, the CDR3 reads TGTGCCAGCAGCTTGTCCCCAAGGGGACAGGCCCCCCACGAGCAGTACTTC. It specifies CASSLSPRGQAPHEQYF.

V and J are TRBV18 and TRBJ2-3; perhaps TRBD1 as D (5 bases). The V and J ends lost 3 bases and 2 bases respectively, with 18 bases between them. CDR3 length equals 17 residues. CDR1 is KGHSH, CDR2 LQKENI, per germline. The CDR3 DNA sequence: TGTGCCAGCTCACCTGTCATCGACAGCCAGTTCACAGATACGCAGTATTTT. This gives the protein CASSPVIDSQFTDTQYF.

Turning to this clone: The sample carries other DNA sequences with the same CDR3. The V and J genes are TRBV5-1 and TRBJ2-3, with D possibly matching TRBD2 (6 bases). V was clipped by 2 bases and J by 0 bases, with 7 bases between them. Germline CDR1 SGHRS, CDR2 YFSETQ. This CDR3 spans 14 amino acids. The CDR3 DNA follows: TGCGCCAGCAGCTTTCGGGAGAGCACAGATACGCAGTATTTT. Encoded protein: CASSFRESTDTQYF. Variable domain in full (rest from reference TRBV5-1 and TRBJ2-3): KAGVTQTPRYLIKTRGQQVTLSCSPISGHRSVSWYQQTPGQGLQFLFEYFSETQRNKGNFPGRFSGRQFSNSRSEMNVSTLELGDSALYLCASSFRESTDTQYFGPGTRLTVL.

The chain links TRBV6-4 to TRBJ2-5, with D possibly matching TRBD2 (5 bases). The CDR3 sequence is 14 residues long. V was cut by 4 bases and J by 4 bases, with 13 bases left in between. Germline-derived CDR1 and CDR2 are MRHNA and SNTAGT. The chain's CDR3 is CASSALASGETQYF. As DNA, the CDR3 is TGTGCCAGCAGTGCCCTAGCCTCGGGAGAGACCCAGTACTTC.

The chain uses TRBV9 and TRBJ2-1; possibly TRBD1 for D (5 bases). Trimming shortened V by 0 bases and J by 7 bases, and 11 bases separated the two germline ends. The germline CDR1 and CDR2 sequences are SGDLS and YYNGEE. CDR3 length: 14 residues. The CDR3 region is CASSVATDTNEQFF. The DNA for the CDR3 is TGTGCCAGCAGCGTAGCTACGGACACTAATGAGCAGTTCTTC.

In this sample, this clone turned up once. The chain combines TRBV13 with TRBJ2-7; 14 nucleotides align to TRBD2. This CDR3 comprises 21 residues. Germline trimming cut 3 bases from V and 4 bases from J; bases unmatched to any gene: 20. Per germline, CDR1 PRHDT and CDR2 FYEKMQ (reference sequence). CDR3 residues: CASSLGHLGTSGSASKYEQYF. The CDR3 nucleotides read TGTGCCAGCAGCTTGGGACACTTGGGGACTAGCGGGAGTGCCAGTAAATACGAGCAGTACTTC.

The gene calls are TRBV10-1 and TRBJ2-2; D gene unclear. This CDR3 contains 13 residues. The germline CDR1 and CDR2 sequences are WNHNN and SYGVQD (reference sequence). V was clipped by 0 bases and J by 6 bases, with 5 bases between them. CDR3 in amino acids: CASSESLSGELFF. For the CDR3, the DNA is TGCGCCAGCAGTGAGTCTCTTTCCGGGGAGCTGTTTTTT.

This sequence joins TRBV28 and TRBJ2-5; 9 bases align to TRBD2. The junction had 1 base not matched to a gene; V was cut back by 3 bases and J by 2 bases. CDR1 is MDHEN and CDR2 is SYDVKM in the germline V gene. The length of the CDR3 is 14 residues. DNA of the CDR3: TGTGCCAGCAGTTTGGCGGGAGGGCAAGAGACCCAGTACTTC. This translates into CASSLAGGQETQYF.

The chain recombines TRBV5-4 with TRBJ2-1; TRBD2 aligns across 14 bases. Trimming cost V 1 base and J 8 bases; bases outside gene matches: 5. CDR1 is SGHNT, CDR2 YYREEE, per germline (reference sequence). The CDR3 is 16 residues long. As DNA, the CDR3 is TGTGCCAGCAGCTTGCAGGGACTAGCGGGAGTCTATGAGCAGTTCTTC. Protein sequence: CASSLQGLAGVYEQFF. Based on the CDR3 plus reference TRBV5-4 and TRBJ2-1, the full variable domain is ETGVTQSPTHLIKTRGQQVTLRCSSQSGHNTVSWYQQALGQGPQFIFQYYREEENGRGNFPPRFSGLQFPNYSSELNVNALELDDSALYLCASSLQGLAGVYEQFFGPGTRLTVL.